Listed below are T cell receptor beta chains from one sample, sequenced in a study of Graves' ophthalmopathy and Graves' hyperthyroidism. TCRdb analysed the multiplex PCR reads with MiXCR anew, one entry per CDR3 protein. The sample includes a few hundred thousand distinct CDR3 sequences, 15% to 20% seen only once; the top ten take about 1.6%. Sequenced input: peripheral blood. The receptor set was obtained from a woman in her late teens or twenties with Graves' ophthalmopathy. Both conserved end residues are trimmed from each CDR3. D genes are given only for firm matches. A clone size is listed for some rows: how often the clone was seen (once, few, many), or a class if it is expanded.

>many|-|TRBV10-3|TRBJ1-1
AISENTEAF
>many|TRBD2|TRBV11-2|TRBJ2-5
ASSPGTSGVQETQY
>many|-|TRBV5-1|TRBJ2-2
ASRPTGANTGELF
>many|-|TRBV6-1|TRBJ2-7
AVKETGSYEQY
>many|TRBD1|TRBV12-3/TRBV12-4|TRBJ1-1
ASRDRSMNTEAF
>many|-|TRBV6-2/TRBV6-3|TRBJ1-1
ASSYERGTMNTEAF
>many|TRBD2|TRBV7-2|TRBJ2-5
VSSLSLAGRETQY
>many|TRBD1|TRBV15|TRBJ2-7
ATRGHGTASYEQY
>-|-|TRBV6-1|TRBJ1-2
ASTTLGSSYGYT
>many|-|TRBV12-3/TRBV12-4|TRBJ2-2
ASSFQGGGTGELF
>many|-|TRBV20-1|TRBJ1-2
SASRTGHYGYT
>many|-|TRBV28|TRBJ2-2
ASNPARLNTGELF
>many|-|TRBV7-2|TRBJ2-5
ASSLDPGQGWETQY
>many|-|TRBV27|TRBJ2-6
ASSLLGLSGANVLT
>-|-|TRBV28|TRBJ1-2
ASSSTFYGYT
>many|-|TRBV28|TRBJ2-6
ASSLRDSGANVLT
>-|-|TRBV7-2|TRBJ1-2
ASSLVTAQGYT
>many|TRBD1|TRBV20-1|TRBJ2-7
SARVSWAGGEQY
>many|-|TRBV10-3|TRBJ1-1
AISEIQGRTEAF
>many|-|TRBV7-6|TRBJ2-7
ASSFAGAREQY
>-|TRBD1|TRBV6-2/TRBV6-3|TRBJ1-6
ASRRTWDSYSPLH
>many|-|TRBV12-3/TRBV12-4|TRBJ1-5
ASSLFGSRPQPQH
>-|-|TRBV19|TRBJ1-2
ASSMGDGGFGYGYT
>many|-|TRBV5-5|TRBJ2-7
ASSLSVLSTAYEQY
>many|-|TRBV3-1|TRBJ1-3
ASSQVSLNSGNTIY
>many|-|TRBV6-5|TRBJ2-2
ASSYSVGAGGELF
>-|-|TRBV6-2/TRBV6-3|TRBJ2-7
ASSLGSEGHEQY
>many|-|TRBV7-2|TRBJ2-5
ASSKSDQETQY
>many|-|TRBV10-2|TRBJ1-1
AGLMDGDTEAF
>many|-|TRBV20-1|TRBJ1-1
SARDSPFRGGGTEAF
>many|-|TRBV6-2/TRBV6-3|TRBJ2-7
ASSYKHSYEQY
>many|-|TRBV20-1|TRBJ2-3
SARLDTQY
>few|-|TRBV25-1|TRBJ2-5
ASRDIQETQY
>many|-|TRBV7-9|TRBJ2-2
ASPRHSANTGELF
>many|-|TRBV7-2|TRBJ1-1
ASIAVGVSNTEAF
>many|-|TRBV28|TRBJ2-7
ASSRKPRNYEQY
>many|-|TRBV11-1|TRBJ1-1
ASSLIERTEAF
>-|TRBD2|TRBV20-1|-
SASGLAGGSTETQY
>many|TRBD1|TRBV7-9|TRBJ1-5
ASSSTGASQPQH
>many|TRBD1|TRBV6-2/TRBV6-3|TRBJ2-2
ASSYRTGGLAGELF
>many|-|TRBV6-5|TRBJ2-5
ASSSQGRTQY
>many|TRBD1|TRBV10-2|TRBJ2-5
ASSTGLAKETQY
>many|TRBD1|TRBV6-2/TRBV6-3|TRBJ2-2
ASGRQGAKPNTGELF
>many|-|TRBV6-1|TRBJ2-5
ASSDLGRETQY
>many|-|TRBV27|TRBJ1-2
ASSLGGAHYGYT
>many|TRBD1|TRBV7-2|TRBJ2-5
ASSPTGEETQY
>-|-|TRBV27|TRBJ2-2
ASHVEGPSPGELF
>-|TRBD1|TRBV6-2/TRBV6-3|TRBJ1-2
ASSYSIPGQGNGYT
>many|-|TRBV19|TRBJ1-1
ASKEGLWGKNTEAF
>many|-|TRBV29-1|TRBJ1-1
SVEGVRTEAF
>many|TRBD1|TRBV2|TRBJ1-2
ASKRLTGDYGYT
>many|-|TRBV6-2/TRBV6-3|TRBJ1-5
ASSYRVQPQH
>many|-|TRBV5-1|TRBJ2-2
ASSLEQNTGELF
>many|-|TRBV19|TRBJ2-7
ASSMGGLGAYEQY